This T cell receptor (beta chain) was captured in a study of T cells in narcolepsy. The data were produced by immunoSEQ multiplex PCR, yet TCRdb's version contains in-frame clones alone and is incomplete. The table includes nearly 35,000 clones, about 80% detected once. The clonotype was recovered from a human donor in good health. The sequencing sample was made of memory (CD45RA-) CD4+ T cells from blood.

CDR3 region: CASSELTRGLNQPQHF. CDR3 DNA: TGTGCCAGCAGTGAGCTTACCAGGGGCCTCAATCAGCCCCAGCATTTT. The chain carries TRBV2 and TRBJ1-5; D is possibly TRBD1 (6 bases). CDR1 SNHLY and CDR2 FYNNEI come from the germline V gene. V shed 3 bases and J shed 3 bases, with 15 bases lying between them. The CDR3 has 16 residues.